This T cell receptor (beta chain) was sequenced during a study of T cell changes during pregnancy in multiple sclerosis. Method: immunoSEQ multiplex PCR; TCRdb's copy keeps in-frame clones and lacks some. The sample yields about 40,000 clones, 90% to 95% seen once. The CDR3 sequence is 13 residues long. CDR1 and CDR2 from the germline V gene are LNHDA and SQIVND (reference sequence). J gave up 7 bases and V 3 bases, and 4 bases lay outside the gene matches. This clone showed up just a few times. The sequence came from a female donor with multiple sclerosis, enrolled in a pregnancy study. This sequence joins TRBV19 and TRBJ1-1; 8 nucleotides match TRBD1. The sample consisted of peripheral blood, taken in the third trimester of pregnancy. CDR3 in DNA: TGTGCCAGTAGTATGCAGGGGGCTGGTGAAGCTTTCTTT. As protein: CASSMQGAGEAFF. Based on the CDR3 plus reference TRBV19 and TRBJ1-1, the full variable domain is DGGITQSPKYLFRKEGQNVTLSCEQNLNHDAMYWYRQDPGQGLRLIYYSQIVNDFQKGDIAEGYSVSREKKESFPLTVTSAQKNPTAFYLCASSMQGAGEAFFGQGTRLTVV.